This TCR beta chain was captured by sequencing in a study of T cell responses to AZD1222 COVID-19 vaccine. Generated by immunoSEQ multiplex PCR, the TCRdb table keeps only in-frame clones and is missing some. The sample lists 180,000 or so clones; around 90% were seen once. This material consisted of peripheral blood, taken 28 days after the second AZD1222 dose. This TCR derives from an adult who received the AZD1222 COVID-19 vaccine.

The CDR3 sequence: CASSVGWGRARGLSDEQFF. CDR3 DNA: TGTGCCAGCAGCGTAGGTTGGGGGCGGGCCAGGGGTTTAAGCGATGAGCAGTTCTTC. The chain carries TRBV9 and TRBJ2-1; D may be TRBD1 (6 bases). This CDR3 contains 19 residues. Trimming cost V 0 bases and J 8 bases, with 27 bases left between them. The germline V gene encodes CDR1 SGDLS and CDR2 YYNGEE.